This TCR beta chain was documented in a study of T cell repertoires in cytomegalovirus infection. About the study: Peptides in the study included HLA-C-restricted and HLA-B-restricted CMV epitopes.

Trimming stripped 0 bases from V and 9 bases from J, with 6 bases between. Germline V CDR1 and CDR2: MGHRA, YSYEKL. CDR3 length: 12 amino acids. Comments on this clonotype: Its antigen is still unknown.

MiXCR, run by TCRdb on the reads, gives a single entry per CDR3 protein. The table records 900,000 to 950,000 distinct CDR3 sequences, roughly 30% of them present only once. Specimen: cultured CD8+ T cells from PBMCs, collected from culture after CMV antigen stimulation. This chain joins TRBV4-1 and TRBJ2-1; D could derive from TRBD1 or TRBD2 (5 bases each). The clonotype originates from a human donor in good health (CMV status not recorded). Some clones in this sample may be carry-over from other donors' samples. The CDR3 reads CASSQDGTEQFF. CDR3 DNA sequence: TGCGCCAGCAGCCAAGATGGGACTGAGCAGTTCTTC.